Sequencing of this TCR beta chain was carried out in a study of identical twins. After template switching added a universal primer site, the resulting cDNA carried unique molecular identifiers. From the 5' RACE reads, TCRdb called clonotypes with MiXCR, one entry per CDR3 protein. The repertoire holds a few hundred thousand distinct CDR3 sequences, with approximately 15% as singletons. Remarks on this clonotype: Its target is unknown.

V lost 5 bases to trimming and J lost 3 bases; unmatched junction nucleotides: 13. CDR1 and CDR2 (germline): SGHAT, FQNNGV. The CDR3 has 16 amino acids. Findings of the study overall: Models predicted less out-of-frame TCR alpha sharing in monozygotic twins than was found. Beta out-of-frame sequences showed weaker excess twin sharing.

These data are also associated with another study on yellow fever vaccine responses in identical twins.

The J gene is TRBJ2-7, the V gene TRBV11-2; 7 bases fit TRBD1. This sequence was found in a woman under 30 in good health. Sequencing was carried out using CD4+ T cells sorted from blood. The CDR3 is CASSHDRVPPLYEQYF. The CDR3 region has the DNA TGTGCCAGCAGCCATGACAGGGTCCCACCACTCTACGAGCAGTACTTC.